Listed here is a single TCR beta chain. From germline, CDR1 is SGHNT and CDR2 YYREEE (reference sequence). The V and J ends lost 0 bases and 3 bases respectively, with 13 bases between them. The length of the CDR3 is 15 residues. It was with a sample-barcoded 5' primer and a J-beta primer mix that a second PCR of about 6 to 12 cycles was run. With 12 random nucleotides, a template-switch adaptor tagged each individual cDNA molecule. TCRdb reprocessed the 5' RACE reads via MiXCR and lists one record per CDR3 protein. The sample lists a few hundred thousand distinct CDR3 sequences, roughly 29% occurring once. The record originates from a study of blood T cells in healthy people across ages. Across the study: Template switching caught about one barcoded beta molecule for each two T cells.

Per sample, no less than 5 micrograms of total RNA were extracted. The chain combines TRBV5-4 with TRBJ2-7; a possible D gene is TRBD1 (6 bases). Sample: blood. The receptor was isolated from an older woman in good health. CDR3 in DNA: TGTGCCAGCAGCTTGGGCGGACAGAACTACTACGAGCAGTACTTC. This gives the protein CASSLGGQNYYEQYF.